The T cell receptor (beta chain) described here comes from a study of CD8 T cells in Susac syndrome. Bulk CD8+ and CD4+ cells came from magnetic negative isolation; CD8+ TEMRA by FACS. Roughly 0.5 to 1 ug RNA was reverse transcribed with random hexamers. The amplification used immunoSEQ multiplex PCR on TCR beta CDR3; it spanned 54 Vbeta and 13 Jbeta. TCRdb analysed the immunoSEQ multiplex PCR reads with MiXCR anew, one entry per CDR3 protein. Among 100,000 to 150,000 distinct CDR3 sequences listed, approximately 96% were seen once. V dropped 7 bases and J dropped 5; count of bases not matched to a gene: 9. The germline gives CDR1 SGDLS, CDR2 YYNGEE. This CDR3 contains 14 residues.

Sequencing used CD4+ T cells from PBMCs. The V call is TRBV9, the J call TRBJ2-1; 7 nucleotides agree with TRBD2. This TCR was sampled from a human donor in good health. The CDR3 protein is CASQGRLADNEQFF. In nucleotides, the CDR3 is TGTGCCAGCCAGGGTCGGCTAGCGGACAATGAGCAGTTCTTC. The full variable domain, completed using reference TRBV9 and TRBJ2-1, is DSGVTQTPKHLITATGQRVTLRCSPRSGDLSVYWYQQSLDQGLQFLIQYYNGEERAKGNILERFSAQQFPDLHSELNLSSLELGDSALYFCASQGRLADNEQFFGPGTRLTVL.